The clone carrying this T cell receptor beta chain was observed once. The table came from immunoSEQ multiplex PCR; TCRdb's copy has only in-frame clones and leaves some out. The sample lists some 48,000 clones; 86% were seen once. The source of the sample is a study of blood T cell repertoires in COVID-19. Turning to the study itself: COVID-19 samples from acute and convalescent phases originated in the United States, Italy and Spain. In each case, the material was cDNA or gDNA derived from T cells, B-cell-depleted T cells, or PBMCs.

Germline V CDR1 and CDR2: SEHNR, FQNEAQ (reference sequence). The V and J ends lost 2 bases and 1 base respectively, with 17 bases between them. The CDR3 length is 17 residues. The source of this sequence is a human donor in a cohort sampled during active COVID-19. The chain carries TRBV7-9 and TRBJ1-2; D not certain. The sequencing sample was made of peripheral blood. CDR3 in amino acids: CASSLNAGSVVNYGYTF. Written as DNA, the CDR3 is TGTGCCAGCAGCTTAAATGCGGGGTCAGTGGTTAACTATGGCTACACCTTC.